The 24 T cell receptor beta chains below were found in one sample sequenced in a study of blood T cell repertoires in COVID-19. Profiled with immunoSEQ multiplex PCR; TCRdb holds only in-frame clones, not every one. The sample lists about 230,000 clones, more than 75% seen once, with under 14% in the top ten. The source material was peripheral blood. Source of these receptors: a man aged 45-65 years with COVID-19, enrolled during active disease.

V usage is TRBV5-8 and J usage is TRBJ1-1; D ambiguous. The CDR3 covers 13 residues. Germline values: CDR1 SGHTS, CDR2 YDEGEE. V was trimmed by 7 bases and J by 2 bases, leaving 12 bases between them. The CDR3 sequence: CASAWQVNTEAFF. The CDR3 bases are TGTGCCAGCGCTTGGCAGGTCAACACTGAAGCTTTCTTT.

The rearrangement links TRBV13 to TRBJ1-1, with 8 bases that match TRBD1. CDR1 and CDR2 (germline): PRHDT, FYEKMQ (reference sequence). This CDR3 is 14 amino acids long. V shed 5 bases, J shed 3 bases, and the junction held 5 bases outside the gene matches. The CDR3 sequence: CASSTTGVYTEAFF. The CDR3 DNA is TGTGCCAGCAGCACGACAGGGGTGTACACTGAAGCTTTCTTT.

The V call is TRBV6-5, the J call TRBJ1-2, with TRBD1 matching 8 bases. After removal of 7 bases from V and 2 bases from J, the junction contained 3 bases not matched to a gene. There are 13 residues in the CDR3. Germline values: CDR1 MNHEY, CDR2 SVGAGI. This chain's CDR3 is CASKRQGNYGYTF. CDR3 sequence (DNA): TGTGCCAGCAAACGACAGGGGAACTATGGCTACACCTTC.

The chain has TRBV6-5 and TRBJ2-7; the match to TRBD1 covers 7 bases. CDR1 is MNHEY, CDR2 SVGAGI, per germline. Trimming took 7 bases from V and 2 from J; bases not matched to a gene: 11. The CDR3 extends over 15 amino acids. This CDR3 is CASTPGDSRPYEQYF. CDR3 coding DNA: TGTGCCAGCACCCCTGGGGACAGTAGGCCCTACGAGCAGTACTTC.

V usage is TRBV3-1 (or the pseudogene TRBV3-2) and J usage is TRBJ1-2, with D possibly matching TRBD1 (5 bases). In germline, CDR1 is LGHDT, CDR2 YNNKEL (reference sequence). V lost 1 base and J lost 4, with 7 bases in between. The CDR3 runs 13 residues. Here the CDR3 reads CASSQGQPYGYTF. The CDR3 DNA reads TGTGCCAGCAGCCAAGGACAGCCCTATGGCTACACCTTC.

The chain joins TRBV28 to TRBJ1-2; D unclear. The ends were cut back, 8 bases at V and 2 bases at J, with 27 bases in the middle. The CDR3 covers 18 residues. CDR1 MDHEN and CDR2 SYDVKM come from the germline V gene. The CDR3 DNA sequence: TGTGCCAGCCGACGCTTGGGAGGTTCTCCGGGTCGGAACTATGGCTACACCTTC. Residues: CASRRLGGSPGRNYGYTF.

The CDR3, as DNA: TGTGCCAGCTCACCTGGACAGGTCTCAAATGAAAAACTGTTTTTT. As protein: CASSPGQVSNEKLFF. The V gene is TRBV18, the J gene TRBJ1-4; 7 bases are a match to TRBD1. The V segment lost 3 bases and the J segment 5 bases; nucleotides outside the gene matches: 6. CDR3 length: 15 residues. Germline loops: CDR1 KGHSH, CDR2 LQKENI.

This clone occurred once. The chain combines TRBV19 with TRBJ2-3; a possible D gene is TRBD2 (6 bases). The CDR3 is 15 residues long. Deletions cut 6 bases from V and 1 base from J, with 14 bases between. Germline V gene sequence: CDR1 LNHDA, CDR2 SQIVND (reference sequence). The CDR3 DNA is TGTGCCAGTAGGAGGGACGGGGGAGGCACAGATACGCAGTATTTT. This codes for CASRRDGGGTDTQYF.

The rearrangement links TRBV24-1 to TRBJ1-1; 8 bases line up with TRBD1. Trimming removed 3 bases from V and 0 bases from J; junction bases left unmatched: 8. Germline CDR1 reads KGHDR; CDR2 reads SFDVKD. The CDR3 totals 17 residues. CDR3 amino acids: CATSDETRGPMNTEAFF. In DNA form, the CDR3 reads TGTGCCACCAGTGATGAAACCAGGGGGCCGATGAACACTGAAGCTTTCTTT.

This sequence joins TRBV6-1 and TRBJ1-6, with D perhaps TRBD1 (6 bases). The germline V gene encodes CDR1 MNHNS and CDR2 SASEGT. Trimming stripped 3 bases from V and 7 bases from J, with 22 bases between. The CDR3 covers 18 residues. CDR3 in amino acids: CASSDRWTRRDTNSPLHF. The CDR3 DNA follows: TGTGCCAGCAGTGATCGATGGACCCGACGGGACACAAATTCACCCCTCCACTTT.

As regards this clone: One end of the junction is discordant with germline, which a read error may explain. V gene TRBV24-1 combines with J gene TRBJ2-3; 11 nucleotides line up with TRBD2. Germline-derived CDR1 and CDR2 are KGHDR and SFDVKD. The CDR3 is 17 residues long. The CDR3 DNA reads TGTGCCCCCAGCCCCCCCCTTAGCGGGAGGGCCACAGATACGCAGTATTTT. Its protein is CAPSPPLSGRATDTQYF.

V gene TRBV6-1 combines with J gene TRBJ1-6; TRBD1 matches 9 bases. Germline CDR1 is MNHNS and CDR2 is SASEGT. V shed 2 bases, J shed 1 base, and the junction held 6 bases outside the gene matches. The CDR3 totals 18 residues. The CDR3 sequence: CASSERGQGLSYNSPLHF. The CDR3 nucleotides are TGTGCCAGCAGTGAAAGGGGACAGGGACTATCCTATAATTCACCCCTCCACTTT.

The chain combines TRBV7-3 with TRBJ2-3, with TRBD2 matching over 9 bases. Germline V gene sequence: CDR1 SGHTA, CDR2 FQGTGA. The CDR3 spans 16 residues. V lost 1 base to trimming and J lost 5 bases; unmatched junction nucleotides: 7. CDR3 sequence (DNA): TGTGCCAGCAGCTTAAACCCAGCGGGGGGCGGAGATACGCAGTATTTT. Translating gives CASSLNPAGGGDTQYF.

CDR3 protein: CASSYSFGGLNEQFF. DNA for the CDR3: TGTGCCAGCAGTTACTCGTTTGGGGGCCTCAATGAGCAGTTCTTC. The J gene is TRBJ2-1, the V gene TRBV6-6; D perhaps matches TRBD1 (6 bases). The V and J ends lost 0 bases and 6 bases respectively, with 12 bases between them. Per germline, CDR1 MNHNY and CDR2 SVGAGI (reference sequence). The CDR3 has 15 amino acids.

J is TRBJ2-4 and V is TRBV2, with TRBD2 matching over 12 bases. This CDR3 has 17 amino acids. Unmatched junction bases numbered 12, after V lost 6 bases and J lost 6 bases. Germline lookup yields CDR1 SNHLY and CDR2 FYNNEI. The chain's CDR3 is CASRRWTSGDTSNIQYF. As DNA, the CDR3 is TGTGCCAGCAGACGGTGGACTAGCGGGGATACTTCAAACATTCAGTACTTC.

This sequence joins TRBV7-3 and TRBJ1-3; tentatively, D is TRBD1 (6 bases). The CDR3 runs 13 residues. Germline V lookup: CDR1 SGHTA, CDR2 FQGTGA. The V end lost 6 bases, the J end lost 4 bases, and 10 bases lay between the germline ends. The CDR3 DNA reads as TGTGCCAGCAGTTGGGGGCTCGGAAACACCATATATTTT. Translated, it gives CASSWGLGNTIYF.

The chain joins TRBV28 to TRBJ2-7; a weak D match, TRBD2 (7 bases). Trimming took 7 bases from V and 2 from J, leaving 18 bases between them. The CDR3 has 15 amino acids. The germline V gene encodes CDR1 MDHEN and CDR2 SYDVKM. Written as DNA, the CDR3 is TGTGCCAGCACATCAGGGGACTACATCACCTACGAGCAGTACTTC. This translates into CASTSGDYITYEQYF. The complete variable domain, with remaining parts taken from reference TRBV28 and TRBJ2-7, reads DVKVTQSSRYLVKRTGEKVFLECVQDMDHENMFWYRQDPGLGLRLIYFSYDVKMKEKGDIPEGYSVSREKKERFSLILESASTNQTSMYLCASTSGDYITYEQYFGPGTRLTVT.

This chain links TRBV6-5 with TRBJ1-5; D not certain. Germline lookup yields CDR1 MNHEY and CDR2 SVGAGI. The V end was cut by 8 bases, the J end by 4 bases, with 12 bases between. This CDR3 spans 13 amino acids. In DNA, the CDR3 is TGTGCCAGCTCACGACACGAAAATCAGCCCCAGCATTTT. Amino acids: CASSRHENQPQHF.

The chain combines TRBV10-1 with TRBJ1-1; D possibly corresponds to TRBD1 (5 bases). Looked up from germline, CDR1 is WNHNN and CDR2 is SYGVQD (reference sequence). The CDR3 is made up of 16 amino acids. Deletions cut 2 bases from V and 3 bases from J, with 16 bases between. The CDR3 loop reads CASSEVAGMGHTEAFF. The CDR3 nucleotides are TGCGCCAGCAGTGAGGTGGCAGGGATGGGTCACACTGAAGCTTTCTTT.

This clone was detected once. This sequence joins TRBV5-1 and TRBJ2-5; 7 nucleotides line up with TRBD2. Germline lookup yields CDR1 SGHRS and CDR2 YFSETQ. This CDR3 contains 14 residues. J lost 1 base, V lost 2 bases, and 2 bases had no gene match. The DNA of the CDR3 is TGCGCCAGCAGCTTAGCGGGGTCCCAAGAGACCCAGTACTTC. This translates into CASSLAGSQETQYF.

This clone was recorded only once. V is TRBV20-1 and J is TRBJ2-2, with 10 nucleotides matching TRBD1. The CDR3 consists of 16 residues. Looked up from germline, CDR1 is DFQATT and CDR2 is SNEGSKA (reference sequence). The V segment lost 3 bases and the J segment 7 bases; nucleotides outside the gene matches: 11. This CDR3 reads CSASLRTGGFGGELFF. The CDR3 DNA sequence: TGCAGTGCTAGTTTAAGGACAGGGGGGTTTGGCGGGGAGCTGTTTTTT.

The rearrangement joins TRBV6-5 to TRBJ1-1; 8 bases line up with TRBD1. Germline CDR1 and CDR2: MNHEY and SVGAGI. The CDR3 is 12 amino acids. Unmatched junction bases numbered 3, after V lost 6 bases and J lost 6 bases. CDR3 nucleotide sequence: TGTGCCAGCAGAGGACAGGGTCCTGAAGCTTTCTTT. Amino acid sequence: CASRGQGPEAFF.

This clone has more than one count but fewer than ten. This chain's CDR3 is CASTPNSGNTIYF. CDR3 nucleotide sequence: TGTGCCAGCACCCCCAACTCTGGAAACACCATATATTTT. The chain joins TRBV28 to TRBJ1-3; D is uncertain. The germline V gene has CDR1 MDHEN and CDR2 SYDVKM. The V and J ends lost 7 bases and 0 bases respectively, with 7 bases between them. This CDR3 has 13 amino acids.

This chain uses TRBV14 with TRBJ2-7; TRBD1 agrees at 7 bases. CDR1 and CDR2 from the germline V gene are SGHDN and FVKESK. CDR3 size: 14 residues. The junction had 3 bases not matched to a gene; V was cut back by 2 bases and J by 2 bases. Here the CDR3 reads CASSQRQGTYEQYF. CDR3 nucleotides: TGTGCCAGCAGCCAAAGACAGGGTACCTACGAGCAGTACTTC.